This paragraph covers one T cell receptor (beta chain) sequence. CDR1 is SQVTM, CDR2 ANQGSEA, per germline. The junction had 12 bases not matched to a gene; V was cut back by 0 bases and J by 4 bases. CDR3 length equals 17 residues. This sample was included in a study of CD8+CD57+ T cells in acquired aplastic anemia. Study context: DNA recovered from sorted CD4+ and CD8+ cells had a mean of approximately 3.2 ug.

The patients chosen for sequencing had shown expansion of CD8+CD57+ cells (detected by flow cytometry). At the time of blood sampling, patients had not yet received any therapy. It was genomic DNA that served as the template for profiling TCR beta VDJ and CDR3. From the reads, TCRdb called clonotypes with MiXCR, one entry per CDR3 protein. There are just over 200,000 distinct CDR3 sequences in the sample; about 60% occur only once, and roughly 50% lies in the top ten. This TCR derives from a human donor with aplastic anemia. The gene calls are TRBV29-1 and TRBJ1-1, with 9 bases identical to TRBD1. Specimen: sorted CD4+, CD8+, or CD8+CD57+ T cells (not recorded which) from PBMCs. In DNA, the CDR3 is TGCAGCGTTGAAGATACAGGGGGCATAGGGAAGAGCACTGAAGCTTTCTTT. Its protein is CSVEDTGGIGKSTEAFF.